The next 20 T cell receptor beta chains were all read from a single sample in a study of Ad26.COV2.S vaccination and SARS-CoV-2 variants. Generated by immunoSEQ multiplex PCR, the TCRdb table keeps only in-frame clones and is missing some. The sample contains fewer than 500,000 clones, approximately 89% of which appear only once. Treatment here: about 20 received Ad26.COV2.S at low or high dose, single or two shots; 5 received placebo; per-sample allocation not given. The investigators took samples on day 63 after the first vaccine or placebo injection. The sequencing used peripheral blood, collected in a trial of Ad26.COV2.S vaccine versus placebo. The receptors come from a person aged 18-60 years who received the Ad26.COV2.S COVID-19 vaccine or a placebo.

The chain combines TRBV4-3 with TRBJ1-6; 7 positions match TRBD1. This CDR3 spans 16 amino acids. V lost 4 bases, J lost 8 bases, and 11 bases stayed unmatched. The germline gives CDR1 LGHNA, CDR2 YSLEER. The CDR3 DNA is TGCGCCAGCAGCCGCACAGGGGCCGGAAGGGATTCACCCCTCCACTTT. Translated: CASSRTGAGRDSPLHF.

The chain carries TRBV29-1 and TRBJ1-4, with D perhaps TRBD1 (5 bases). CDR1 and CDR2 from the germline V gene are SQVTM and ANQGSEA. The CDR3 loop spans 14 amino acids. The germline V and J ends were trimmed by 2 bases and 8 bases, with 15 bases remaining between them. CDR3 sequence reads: CSVELGRDSEKLFF. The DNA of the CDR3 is TGCAGCGTTGAATTGGGCAGGGATTCGGAAAAACTGTTTTTT.

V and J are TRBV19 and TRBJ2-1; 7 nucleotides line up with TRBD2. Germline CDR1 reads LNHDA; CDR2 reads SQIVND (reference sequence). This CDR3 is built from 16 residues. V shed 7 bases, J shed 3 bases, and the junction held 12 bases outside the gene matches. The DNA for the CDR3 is TGTGCCAGTACCTGGAGGGTAGCGGGCCTCTACAATGAGCAGTTCTTC. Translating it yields CASTWRVAGLYNEQFF. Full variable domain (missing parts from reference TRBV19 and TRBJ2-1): DGGITQSPKYLFRKEGQNVTLSCEQNLNHDAMYWYRQDPGQGLRLIYYSQIVNDFQKGDIAEGYSVSREKKESFPLTVTSAQKNPTAFYLCASTWRVAGLYNEQFFGPGTRLTVL.

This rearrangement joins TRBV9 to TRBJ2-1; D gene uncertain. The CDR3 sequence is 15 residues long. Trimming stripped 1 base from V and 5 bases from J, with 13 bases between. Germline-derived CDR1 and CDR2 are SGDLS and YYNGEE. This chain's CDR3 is CASSVRPGPDNEQFF. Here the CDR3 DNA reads TGTGCCAGCAGCGTACGACCCGGGCCTGACAATGAGCAGTTCTTC.

The CDR3 bases are TGTGCCAGCTCCCCAACCACGAGGGGGGAGTATGGCTACACCTTC. Residues: CASSPTTRGEYGYTF. The J gene is TRBJ1-2, the V gene TRBV18; TRBD1 is a possible D gene (6 bases). CDR1 and CDR2 from the germline V gene are KGHSH and LQKENI. V was pared by 6 bases and J by 5 bases, with 19 bases between. This CDR3 contains 15 residues.

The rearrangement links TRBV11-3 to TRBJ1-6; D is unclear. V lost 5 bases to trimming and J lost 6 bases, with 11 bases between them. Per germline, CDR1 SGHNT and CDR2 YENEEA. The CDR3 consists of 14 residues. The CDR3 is CASSGDGFNSPLHF. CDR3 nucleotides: TGTGCCAGCAGCGGCGACGGATTTAATTCACCCCTCCACTTT.

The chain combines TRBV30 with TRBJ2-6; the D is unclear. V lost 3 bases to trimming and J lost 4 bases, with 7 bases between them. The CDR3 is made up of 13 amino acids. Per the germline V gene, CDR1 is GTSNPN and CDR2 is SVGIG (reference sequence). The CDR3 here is CAWRGIGANVLTF. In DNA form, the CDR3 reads TGTGCCTGGAGAGGGATCGGGGCCAACGTCCTGACTTTC.

This CDR3 reads CSASRPGEQETQYF. In DNA, the CDR3 is TGCAGTGCTAGTCGGCCAGGGGAACAAGAGACCCAGTACTTC. The chain has TRBV20-1 and TRBJ2-5; a possible D gene is TRBD1 (6 bases). V was pared by 3 bases and J by 2 bases, with 13 bases between. Germline CDR1 and CDR2: DFQATT and SNEGSKA (reference sequence). The CDR3 runs to 14 residues.

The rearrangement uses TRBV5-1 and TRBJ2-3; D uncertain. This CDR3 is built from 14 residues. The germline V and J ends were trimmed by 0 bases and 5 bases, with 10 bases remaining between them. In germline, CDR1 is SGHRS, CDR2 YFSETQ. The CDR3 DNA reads TGCGCCAGCAGCTTGGAGGGTAGAGAAGATACGCAGTATTTT. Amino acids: CASSLEGREDTQYF.

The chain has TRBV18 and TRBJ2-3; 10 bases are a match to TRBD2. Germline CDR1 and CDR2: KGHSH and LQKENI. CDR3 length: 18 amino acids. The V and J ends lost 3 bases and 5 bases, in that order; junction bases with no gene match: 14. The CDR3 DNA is TGTGCCAGCTCACCCGCCCAGGCAGCGGGGGGGACCAGAGATACGCAGTATTTT. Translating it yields CASSPAQAAGGTRDTQYF.

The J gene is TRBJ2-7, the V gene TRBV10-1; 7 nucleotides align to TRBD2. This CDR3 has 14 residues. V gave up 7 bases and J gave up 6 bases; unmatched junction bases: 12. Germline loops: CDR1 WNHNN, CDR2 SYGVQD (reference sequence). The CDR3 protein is CASTPSGEKTEQYV. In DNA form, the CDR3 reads TGCGCCAGCACGCCGAGCGGGGAAAAGACCGAGCAGTACGTC.

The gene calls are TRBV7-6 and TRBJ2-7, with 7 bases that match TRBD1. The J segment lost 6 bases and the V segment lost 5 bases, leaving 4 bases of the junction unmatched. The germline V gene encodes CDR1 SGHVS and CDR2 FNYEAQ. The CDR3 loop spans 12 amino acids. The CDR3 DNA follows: TGTGCCAGCAGCCGGACAGGTGTCGAGCAGTACTTC. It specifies CASSRTGVEQYF. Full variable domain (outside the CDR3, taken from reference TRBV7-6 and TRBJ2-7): GAGVSQSPRYKVTKRGQDVALRCDPISGHVSLYWYRQALGQGPEFLTYFNYEAQQDKSGLPNDRFSAERPEGSISTLTIQRTEQRDSAMYRCASSRTGVEQYFGPGTRLTVT.

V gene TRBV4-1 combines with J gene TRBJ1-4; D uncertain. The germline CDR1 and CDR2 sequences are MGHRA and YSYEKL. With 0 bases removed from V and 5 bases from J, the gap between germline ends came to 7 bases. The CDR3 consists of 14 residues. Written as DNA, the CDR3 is TGCGCCAGCAGCCAAGAGAGAATCAATGAAAAACTGTTTTTT. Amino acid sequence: CASSQERINEKLFF.

In nucleotides, the CDR3 is TGTGCCAGCAGTAACCTAAGGGGGAAGGGCACTGAAGCTTTCTTT. Its translation: CASSNLRGKGTEAFF. The chain combines TRBV6-5 with TRBJ1-1; a possible D gene is TRBD1 (6 bases). Trimming pared 5 bases from V and 4 bases from J, leaving 17 bases between. Looked up from germline, CDR1 is MNHEY and CDR2 is SVGAGI. The CDR3 spans 15 residues.

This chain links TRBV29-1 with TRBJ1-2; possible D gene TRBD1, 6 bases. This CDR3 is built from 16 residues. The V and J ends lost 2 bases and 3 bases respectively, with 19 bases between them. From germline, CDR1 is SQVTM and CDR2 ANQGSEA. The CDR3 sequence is CSVELVPGAWDYGYTF. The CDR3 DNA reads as TGCAGCGTTGAATTGGTTCCGGGGGCATGGGACTATGGCTACACCTTC.

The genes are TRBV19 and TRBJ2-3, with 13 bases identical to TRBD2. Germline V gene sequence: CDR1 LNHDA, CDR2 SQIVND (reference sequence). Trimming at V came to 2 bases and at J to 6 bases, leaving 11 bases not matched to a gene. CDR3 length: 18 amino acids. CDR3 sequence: CASSIPLGLAGELDTQYF. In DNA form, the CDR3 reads TGTGCCAGTAGTATACCCCTCGGACTAGCGGGAGAATTGGATACGCAGTATTTT. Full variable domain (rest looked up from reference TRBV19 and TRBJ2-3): DGGITQSPKYLFRKEGQNVTLSCEQNLNHDAMYWYRQDPGQGLRLIYYSQIVNDFQKGDIAEGYSVSREKKESFPLTVTSAQKNPTAFYLCASSIPLGLAGELDTQYFGPGTRLTVL.

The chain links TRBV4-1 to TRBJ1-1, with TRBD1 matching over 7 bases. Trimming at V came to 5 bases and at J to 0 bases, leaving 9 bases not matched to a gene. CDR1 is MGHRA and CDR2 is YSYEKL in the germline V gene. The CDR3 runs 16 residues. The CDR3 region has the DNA TGCGCCAGCAGCAAGGGATGGGGACAGTTGAACACTGAAGCTTTCTTT. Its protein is CASSKGWGQLNTEAFF.

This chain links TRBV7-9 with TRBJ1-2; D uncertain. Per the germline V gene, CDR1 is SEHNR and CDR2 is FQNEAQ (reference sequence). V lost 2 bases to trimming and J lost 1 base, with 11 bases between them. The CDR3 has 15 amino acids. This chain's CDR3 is CASSLPDSVNYGYTF. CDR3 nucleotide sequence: TGTGCCAGCAGCTTACCAGACTCAGTTAACTATGGCTACACCTTC.

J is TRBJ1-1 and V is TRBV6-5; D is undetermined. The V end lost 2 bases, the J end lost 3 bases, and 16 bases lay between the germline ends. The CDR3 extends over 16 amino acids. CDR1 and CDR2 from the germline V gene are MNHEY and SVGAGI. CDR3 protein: CASSYAPVGLDTEAFF. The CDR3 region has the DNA TGTGCCAGCAGTTACGCCCCGGTGGGGTTAGACACTGAAGCTTTCTTT.

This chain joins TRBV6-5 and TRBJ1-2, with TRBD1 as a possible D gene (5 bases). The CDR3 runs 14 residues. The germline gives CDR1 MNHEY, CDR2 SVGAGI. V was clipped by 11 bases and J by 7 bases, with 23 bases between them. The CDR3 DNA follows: TGTGCCCCCCGGGGGGGGGAGGGCGAGGGTGGCTACACCTTC. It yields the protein CAPRGGEGEGGYTF.